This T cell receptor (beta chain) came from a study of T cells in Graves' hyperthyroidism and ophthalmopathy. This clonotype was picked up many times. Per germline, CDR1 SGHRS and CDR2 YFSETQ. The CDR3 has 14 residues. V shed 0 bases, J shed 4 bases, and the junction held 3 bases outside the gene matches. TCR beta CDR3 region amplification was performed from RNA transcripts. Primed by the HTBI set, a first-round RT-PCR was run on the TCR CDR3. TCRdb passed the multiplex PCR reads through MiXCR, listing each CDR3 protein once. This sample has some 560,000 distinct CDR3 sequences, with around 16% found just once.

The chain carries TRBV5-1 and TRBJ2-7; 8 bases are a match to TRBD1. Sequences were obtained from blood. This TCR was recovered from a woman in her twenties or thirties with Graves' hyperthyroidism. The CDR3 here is CASSLGGQGYEQYF. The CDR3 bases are TGCGCCAGCAGCTTGGGCGGACAGGGTTACGAGCAGTACTTC.